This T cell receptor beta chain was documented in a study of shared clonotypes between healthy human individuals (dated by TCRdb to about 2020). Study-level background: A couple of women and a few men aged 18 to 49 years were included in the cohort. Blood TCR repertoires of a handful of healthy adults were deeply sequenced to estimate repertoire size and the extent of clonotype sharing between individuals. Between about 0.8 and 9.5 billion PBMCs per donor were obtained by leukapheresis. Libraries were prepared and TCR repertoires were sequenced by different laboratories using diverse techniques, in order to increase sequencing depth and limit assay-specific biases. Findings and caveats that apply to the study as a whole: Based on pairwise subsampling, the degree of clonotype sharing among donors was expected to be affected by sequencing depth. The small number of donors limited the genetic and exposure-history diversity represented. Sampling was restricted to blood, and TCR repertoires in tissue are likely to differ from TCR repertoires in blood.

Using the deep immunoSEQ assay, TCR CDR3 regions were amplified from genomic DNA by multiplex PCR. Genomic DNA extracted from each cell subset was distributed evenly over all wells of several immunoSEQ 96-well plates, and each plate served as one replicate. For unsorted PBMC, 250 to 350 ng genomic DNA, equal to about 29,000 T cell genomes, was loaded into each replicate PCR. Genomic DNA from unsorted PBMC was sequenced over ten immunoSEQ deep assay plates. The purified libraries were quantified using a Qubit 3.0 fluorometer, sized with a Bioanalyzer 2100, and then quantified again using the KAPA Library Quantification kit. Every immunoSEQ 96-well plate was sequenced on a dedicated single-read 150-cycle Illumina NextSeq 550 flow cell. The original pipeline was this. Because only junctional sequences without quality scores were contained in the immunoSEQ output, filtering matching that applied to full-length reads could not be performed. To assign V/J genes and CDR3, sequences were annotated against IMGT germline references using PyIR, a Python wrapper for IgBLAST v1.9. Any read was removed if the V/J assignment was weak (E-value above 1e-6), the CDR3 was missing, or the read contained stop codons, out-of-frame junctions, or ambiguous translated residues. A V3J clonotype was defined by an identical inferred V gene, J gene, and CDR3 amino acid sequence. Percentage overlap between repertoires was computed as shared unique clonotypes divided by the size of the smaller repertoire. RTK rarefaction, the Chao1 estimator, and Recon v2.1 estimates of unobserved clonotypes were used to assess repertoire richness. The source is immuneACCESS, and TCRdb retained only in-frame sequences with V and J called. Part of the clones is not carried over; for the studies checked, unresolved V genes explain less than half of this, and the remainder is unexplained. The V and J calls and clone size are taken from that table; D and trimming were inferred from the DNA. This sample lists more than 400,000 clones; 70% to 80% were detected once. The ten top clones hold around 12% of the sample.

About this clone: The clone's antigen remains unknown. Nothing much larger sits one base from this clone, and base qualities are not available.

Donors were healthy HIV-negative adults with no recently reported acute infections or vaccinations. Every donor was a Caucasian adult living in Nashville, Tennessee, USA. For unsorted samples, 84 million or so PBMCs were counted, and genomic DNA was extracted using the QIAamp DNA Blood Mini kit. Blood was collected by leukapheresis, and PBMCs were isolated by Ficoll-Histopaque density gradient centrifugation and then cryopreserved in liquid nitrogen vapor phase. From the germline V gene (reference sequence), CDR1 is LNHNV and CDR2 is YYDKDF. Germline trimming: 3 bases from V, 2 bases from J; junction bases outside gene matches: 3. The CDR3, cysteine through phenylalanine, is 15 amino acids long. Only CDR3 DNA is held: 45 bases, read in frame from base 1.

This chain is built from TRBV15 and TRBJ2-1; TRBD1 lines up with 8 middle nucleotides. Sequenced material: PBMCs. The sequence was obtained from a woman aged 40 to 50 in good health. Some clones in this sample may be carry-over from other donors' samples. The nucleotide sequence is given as TGTGCCACCAGCAGCCGGGACAGGCCCTACAATGAGCAGTTCTTC. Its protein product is CATSSRDRPYNEQFF.